This T cell receptor beta chain was profiled in a study of T cell responses to AZD1222 COVID-19 vaccine. Germline V gives CDR1 LNHNV, CDR2 YYDKDF (reference sequence). The CDR3 covers 12 residues. Trimming pared 1 base from V and 6 bases from J, leaving 4 bases between. Repertoires were generated with immunoSEQ multiplex PCR, while TCRdb's copy carries only in-frame clones and drops some. The data show about 170,000 clones, with approximately 94% seen just once and 2.6% held by the top ten. Note on this clone: The antigen is undetermined.

Study-level results: Just six people given AZD1222 tested seropositive at baseline.

The chain couples TRBV15 to TRBJ2-1; D uncertain. This sequence originates from an adult in good health. The input for sequencing was peripheral blood, taken on day 0 of AZD1222 vaccination. The DNA for the CDR3 is TGTGCCACCAGCAGAGCTGGCAATGAGCAGTTCTTC. This translates into CATSRAGNEQFF. Using reference TRBV15 and TRBJ2-1 for the parts outside the CDR3, the full variable domain is DAMVIQNPRYQVTQFGKPVTLSCSQTLNHNVMYWYQQKSSQAPKLLFHYYDKDFNNEADTPDNFQSRRPNTSFCFLDIRSPGLGDTAMYLCATSRAGNEQFFGPGTRLTVL.